This TCR beta chain was sequenced during a study of T cell responses to AZD1222 COVID-19 vaccine. The repertoire was sequenced with immunoSEQ multiplex PCR; TCRdb's copy has only in-frame clones and lacks some. The repertoire holds 100,000 to 150,000 clones, with more than 80% as singletons. In germline, CDR1 is SNHLY, CDR2 FYNNEI. V was pared by 8 bases and J by 10 bases, with 15 bases between. This CDR3 region has 13 residues. The input for sequencing was peripheral blood, taken on day 0 of AZD1222 vaccination. The clonotype was recovered from an adult in good health. The rearrangement uses TRBV2 and TRBJ1-6; TRBD1 might be the D (5 bases). The CDR3 DNA is TGTGCCAGCGGGGGGTACCCCGAATCACCCCTCCACTTT. It translates to CASGGYPESPLHF.